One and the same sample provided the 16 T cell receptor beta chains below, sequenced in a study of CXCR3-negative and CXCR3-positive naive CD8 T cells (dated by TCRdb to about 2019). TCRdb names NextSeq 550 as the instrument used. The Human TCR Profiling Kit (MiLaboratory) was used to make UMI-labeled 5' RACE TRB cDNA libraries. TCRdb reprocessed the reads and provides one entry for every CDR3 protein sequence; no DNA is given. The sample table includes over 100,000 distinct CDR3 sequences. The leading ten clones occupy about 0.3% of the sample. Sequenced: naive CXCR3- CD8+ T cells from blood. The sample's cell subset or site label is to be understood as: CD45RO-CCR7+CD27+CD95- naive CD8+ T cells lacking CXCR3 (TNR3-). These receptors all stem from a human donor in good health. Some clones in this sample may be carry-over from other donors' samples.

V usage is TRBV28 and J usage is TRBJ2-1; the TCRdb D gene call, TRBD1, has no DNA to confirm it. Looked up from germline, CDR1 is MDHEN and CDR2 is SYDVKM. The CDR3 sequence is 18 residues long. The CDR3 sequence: CASSFRVTGSPVGNEQFF.

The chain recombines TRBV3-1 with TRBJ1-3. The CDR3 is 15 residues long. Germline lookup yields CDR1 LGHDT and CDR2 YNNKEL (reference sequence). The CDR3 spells CASSQVRGSGNTIYF. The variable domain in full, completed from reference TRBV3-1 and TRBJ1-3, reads DTAVSQTPKYLVTQMGNDKSIKCEQNLGHDTMYWYKQDSKKFLKIMFSYNNKELIINETVPNRFSPKSPDKAHLNLHINSLELGDSAVYFCASSQVRGSGNTIYFGEGSWLTVV.

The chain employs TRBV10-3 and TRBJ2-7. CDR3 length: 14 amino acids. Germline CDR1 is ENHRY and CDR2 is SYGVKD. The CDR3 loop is CAISDEDKTYEQYF.

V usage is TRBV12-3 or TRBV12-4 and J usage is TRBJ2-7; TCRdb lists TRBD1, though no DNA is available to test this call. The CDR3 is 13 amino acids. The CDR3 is CASSWTGGHEQYF.

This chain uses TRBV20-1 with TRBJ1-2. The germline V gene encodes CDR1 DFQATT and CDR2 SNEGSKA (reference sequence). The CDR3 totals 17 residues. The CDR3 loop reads CSAREYLVAGPDYGYTF.

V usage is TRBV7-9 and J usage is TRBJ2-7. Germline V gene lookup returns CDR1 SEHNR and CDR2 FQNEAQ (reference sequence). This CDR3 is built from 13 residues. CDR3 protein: CASSVTESYEQYF.

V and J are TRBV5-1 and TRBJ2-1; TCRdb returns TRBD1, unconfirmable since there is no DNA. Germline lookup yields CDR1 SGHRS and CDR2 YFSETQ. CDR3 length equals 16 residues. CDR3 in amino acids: CASSPAGQGLWNEQFF. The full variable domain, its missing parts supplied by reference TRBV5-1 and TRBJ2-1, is KAGVTQTPRYLIKTRGQQVTLSCSPISGHRSVSWYQQTPGQGLQFLFEYFSETQRNKGNFPGRFSGRQFSNSRSEMNVSTLELGDSALYLCASSPAGQGLWNEQFFGPGTRLTVL.

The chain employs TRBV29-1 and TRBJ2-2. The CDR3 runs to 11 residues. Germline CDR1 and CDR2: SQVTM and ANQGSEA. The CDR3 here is CSVLITGELFF.

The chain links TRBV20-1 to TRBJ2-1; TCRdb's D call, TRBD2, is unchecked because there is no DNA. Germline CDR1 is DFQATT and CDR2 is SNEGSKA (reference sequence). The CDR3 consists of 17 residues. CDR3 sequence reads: CSARDAGLAEPYNEQFF.

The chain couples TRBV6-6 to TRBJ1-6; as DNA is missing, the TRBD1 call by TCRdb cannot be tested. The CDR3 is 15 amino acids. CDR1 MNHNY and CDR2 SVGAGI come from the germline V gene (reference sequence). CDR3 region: CASSYQQGLDSPLHF.

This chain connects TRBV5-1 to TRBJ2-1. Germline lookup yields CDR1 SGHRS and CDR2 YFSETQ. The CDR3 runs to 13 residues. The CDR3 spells CASSLDKYNEQFF.

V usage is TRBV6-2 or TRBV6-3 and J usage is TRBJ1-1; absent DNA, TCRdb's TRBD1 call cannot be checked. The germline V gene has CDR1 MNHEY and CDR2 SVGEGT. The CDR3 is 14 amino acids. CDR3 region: CASSTPEGYTEAFF.

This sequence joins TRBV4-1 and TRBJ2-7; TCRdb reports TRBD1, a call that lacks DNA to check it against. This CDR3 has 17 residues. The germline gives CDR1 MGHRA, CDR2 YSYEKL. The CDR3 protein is CASSQGPGTGAAHEQYF.

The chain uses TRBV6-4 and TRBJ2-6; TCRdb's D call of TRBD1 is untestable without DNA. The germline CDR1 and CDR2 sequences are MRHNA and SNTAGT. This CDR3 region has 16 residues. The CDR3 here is CASPPTADSGANVLTF.

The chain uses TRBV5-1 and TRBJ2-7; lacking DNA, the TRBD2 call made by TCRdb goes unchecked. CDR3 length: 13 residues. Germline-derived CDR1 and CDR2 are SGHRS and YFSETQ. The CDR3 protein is CASRQSPGYEQYF.

CDR3 in amino acids: CASNTRVISSYEQYF. The chain links TRBV28 to TRBJ2-7; the D call of TRBD2 rests on TCRdb alone, since no DNA is present to check it. This CDR3 is built from 15 residues. CDR1 and CDR2 (germline): MDHEN, SYDVKM.